Presented here are 10 T cell receptor beta chains from one specimen sequenced in a study of blood T cell repertoires in COVID-19. TCRdb's copy holds only in-frame clones and misses some; the assay was immunoSEQ multiplex PCR. The sample lists around 15,000 clones, 82% occurring once. Sample: peripheral blood. The receptors come from a woman in her 70s with active COVID-19.

This sequence joins TRBV5-1 and TRBJ2-3; 10 nucleotides match TRBD1. The J segment lost 7 bases and the V segment lost 4 bases, leaving 6 bases of the junction unmatched. The germline CDR1 and CDR2 sequences are SGHRS and YFSETQ. The CDR3 consists of 14 residues. The CDR3 region is CASSMTGGRYTQYF. CDR3 nucleotides: TGCGCCAGCAGCATGACAGGGGGCCGGTATACGCAGTATTTT.

V gene TRBV7-2 combines with J gene TRBJ2-5; the D gene is possibly TRBD1 (6 bases). The V gene's germline CDR1 is SGHTA and CDR2 FQGNSA. The CDR3 sequence is 14 residues long. Trimming shortened V by 2 bases and J by 5 bases, and 12 bases separated the two germline ends. CDR3 protein: CASSLRTAWETQYF. In DNA, the CDR3 is TGTGCCAGCAGCTTACGGACAGCCTGGGAGACCCAGTACTTC. The whole variable domain, filled in from reference TRBV7-2 and TRBJ2-5, reads GAGVSQSPSNKVTEKGKDVELRCDPISGHTALYWYRQSLGQGLEFLIYFQGNSAPDKSGLPSDRFSAERTGGSVSTLTIQRTQQEDSAVYLCASSLRTAWETQYFGPGTRLLVL.

V and J are TRBV29-1 and TRBJ1-3; 10 nucleotides agree with TRBD1. The V gene end was trimmed by 2 bases and the J gene end by 8 bases; junction bases not matched to a gene: 6. Per the germline V gene, CDR1 is SQVTM and CDR2 is ANQGSEA. This CDR3 is built from 14 residues. CDR3 loop: CSVETGTGEYTIYF. In DNA form, the CDR3 reads TGCAGCGTTGAAACCGGGACAGGGGAGTACACCATATATTTT.

The sample holds a few counts of this clone. The genes are TRBV7-9 and TRBJ2-3; D unresolved. Germline-derived CDR1 and CDR2 are SEHNR and FQNEAQ (reference sequence). The CDR3 extends over 16 amino acids. Trimming stripped 1 base from V and 0 bases from J, with 11 bases between. The CDR3, as DNA: TGTGCCAGCAGCTTAGTCCCTCTCTTTAGCACAGATACGCAGTATTTT. Its protein is CASSLVPLFSTDTQYF.

The chain recombines TRBV2 with TRBJ2-3, with 7 positions matching TRBD2. CDR3 length equals 15 residues. Germline trimming cut 3 bases from V and 0 bases from J; bases unmatched to any gene: 3. Germline values: CDR1 SNHLY, CDR2 FYNNEI. The CDR3 nucleotides read TGTGCCAGCAGTGACAGCGGGGCTAGCACAGATACGCAGTATTTT. Amino acid sequence: CASSDSGASTDTQYF.

The V and J genes are TRBV9 and TRBJ2-2, with 9 nucleotides matching TRBD2. Trimming cost V 0 bases and J 5 bases; bases outside gene matches: 5. CDR1 and CDR2 from the germline V gene are SGDLS and YYNGEE. This CDR3 has 16 residues. The CDR3 nucleotides are TGTGCCAGCAGCGTAGATGGGCTAGCGGGGACCGGGGAGCTGTTTTTT. Translation: CASSVDGLAGTGELFF.

The chain links TRBV29-1 to TRBJ2-1; 16 bases match TRBD2. The germline CDR1 and CDR2 sequences are SQVTM and ANQGSEA. V was clipped by 5 bases and J by 9 bases; unmatched bases: 4. The length of the CDR3 is 14 residues. CDR3 bases: TGCAGCGTTCGGGGACTAGCGGGAGGGGCTGAGCAGTTCTTC. This encodes CSVRGLAGGAEQFF.

The chain couples TRBV5-1 to TRBJ2-2; 9 positions match TRBD2. The CDR3 loop spans 15 amino acids. Germline CDR1 and CDR2: SGHRS and YFSETQ. V shed 4 bases and J 7 bases; nucleotides not matched to a gene: 8. CDR3: CASSPSGKDGGELFF. In DNA, the CDR3 is TGCGCCAGCAGCCCTAGCGGGAAGGATGGCGGGGAGCTGTTTTTT. The full variable domain, in which reference TRBV5-1 and TRBJ2-2 provide the parts outside the CDR3, is KAGVTQTPRYLIKTRGQQVTLSCSPISGHRSVSWYQQTPGQGLQFLFEYFSETQRNKGNFPGRFSGRQFSNSRSEMNVSTLELGDSALYLCASSPSGKDGGELFFGEGSRLTVL.

The CDR3 spells CASSPQVGSYNEQFF. The CDR3 DNA reads TGCGCCAGCAGCCCCCAGGTGGGCTCCTACAATGAGCAGTTCTTC. The chain links TRBV5-1 to TRBJ2-1; D call uncertain. This CDR3 is 15 amino acids long. Germline CDR1 reads SGHRS; CDR2 reads YFSETQ. Trimming cost V 4 bases and J 0 bases, with 11 bases left between them.

The rearrangement links TRBV7-6 to TRBJ2-1, with D perhaps TRBD1 (6 bases). Germline-derived CDR1 and CDR2 are SGHVS and FNYEAQ. V lost 5 bases, J lost 6 bases, and 17 bases lay in between. This CDR3 contains 15 residues. The CDR3 is CASSVLTGQINEQFF. Here the CDR3 DNA reads TGTGCCAGCAGCGTACTGACAGGACAAATCAATGAGCAGTTCTTC. The variable domain in full, completed from reference TRBV7-6 and TRBJ2-1, reads GAGVSQSPRYKVTKRGQDVALRCDPISGHVSLYWYRQALGQGPEFLTYFNYEAQQDKSGLPNDRFSAERPEGSISTLTIQRTEQRDSAMYRCASSVLTGQINEQFFGPGTRLTVL.